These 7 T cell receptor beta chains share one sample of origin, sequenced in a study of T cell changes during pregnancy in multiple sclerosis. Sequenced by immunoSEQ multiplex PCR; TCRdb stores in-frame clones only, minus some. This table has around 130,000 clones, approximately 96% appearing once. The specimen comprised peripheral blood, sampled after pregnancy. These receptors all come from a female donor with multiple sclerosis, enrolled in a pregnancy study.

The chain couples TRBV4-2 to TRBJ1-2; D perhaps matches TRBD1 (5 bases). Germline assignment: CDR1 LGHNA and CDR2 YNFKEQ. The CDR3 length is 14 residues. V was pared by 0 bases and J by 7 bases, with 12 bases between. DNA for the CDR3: TGTGCCAGCAGCCAAGATAGCAGGGTTGGTGGCTACACCTTC. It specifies CASSQDSRVGGYTF.

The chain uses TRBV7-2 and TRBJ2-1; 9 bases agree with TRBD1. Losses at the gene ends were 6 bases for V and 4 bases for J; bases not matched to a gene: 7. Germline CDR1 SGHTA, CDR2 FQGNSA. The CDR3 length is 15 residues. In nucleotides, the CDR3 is TGTGCCAGCAGGTCCCGGGACAGGGCGTACAATGAGCAGTTCTTC. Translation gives CASRSRDRAYNEQFF.

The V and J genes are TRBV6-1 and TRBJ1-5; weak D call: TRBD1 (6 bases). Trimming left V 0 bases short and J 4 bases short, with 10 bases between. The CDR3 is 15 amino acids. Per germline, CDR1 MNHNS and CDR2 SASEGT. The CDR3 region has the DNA TGTGCCAGCAGTGAAGCGGGGGGGCAAAATCAGCCCCAGCATTTT. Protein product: CASSEAGGQNQPQHF.

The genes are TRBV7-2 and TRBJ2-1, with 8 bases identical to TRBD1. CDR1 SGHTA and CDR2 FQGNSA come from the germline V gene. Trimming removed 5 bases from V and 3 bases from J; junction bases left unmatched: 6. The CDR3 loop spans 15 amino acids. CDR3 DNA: TGTGCCAGCAGCCCATCCAGGGGGCTCTACAATGAGCAGTTCTTC. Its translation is CASSPSRGLYNEQFF.

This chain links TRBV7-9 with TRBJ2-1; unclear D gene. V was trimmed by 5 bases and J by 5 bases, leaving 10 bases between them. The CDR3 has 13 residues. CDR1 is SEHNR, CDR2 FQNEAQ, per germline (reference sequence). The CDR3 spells CASSARHNNEQFF. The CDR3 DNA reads TGTGCCAGCAGCGCCCGTCACAACAATGAGCAGTTCTTC.

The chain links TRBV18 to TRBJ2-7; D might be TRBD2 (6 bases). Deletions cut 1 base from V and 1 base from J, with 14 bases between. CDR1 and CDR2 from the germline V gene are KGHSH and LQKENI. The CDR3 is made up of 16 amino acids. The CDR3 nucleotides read TGTGCCAGCTCACCACTTACCGGTGGGGGGTCCTACGAGCAGTACTTC. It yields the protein CASSPLTGGGSYEQYF.

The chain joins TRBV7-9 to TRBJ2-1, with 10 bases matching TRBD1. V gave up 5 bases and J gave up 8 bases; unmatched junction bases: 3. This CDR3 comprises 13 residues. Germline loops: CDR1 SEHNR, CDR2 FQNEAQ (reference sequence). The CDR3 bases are TGTGCCAGCAGCACCGGGACAGGGGATGAGCAGTTCTTC. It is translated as CASSTGTGDEQFF.